Listed below are T cell receptor beta chains from one sample, sequenced in a study of blood T cells in healthy people across ages. A single record per CDR3 protein comes from TCRdb applying MiXCR to the 5' RACE reads. The sample shows about 560,000 distinct CDR3 sequences, over 25% of them seen only once. The same sample was also studied in work on T cells of mothers and their children.

Sequenced: blood. Receptors originate from a boy aged 2 to 10 in good health. The CDR3 runs from the conserved cysteine through the conserved F or W. The D gene is left open where the match is weak. The listing skips clone size in some rows; elsewhere it reads once, few, many or a size class.

D: NA
V: TRBV6-6
J: TRBJ2-1
size: NA
CDR3: CASVTLPAEQFF
DNA: TGTGCCAGCGTAACACTGCCGGCCGAGCAGTTCTTC

D: TRBD2
V: TRBV12-3/TRBV12-4
J: TRBJ2-1
size: few
CDR3: CASSLYSGSSYNGQFF
DNA: TGTGCCAGCAGTTTGTATAGCGGGAGCTCCTACAATGGGCAGTTCTTC

D: NA
V: TRBV7-9
J: TRBJ1-1
size: NA
CDR3: CASMLEGRRNTEAFF
DNA: TGTGCCAGCATGCTCGAGGGTAGGAGGAACACTGAAGCTTTCTTT

D: TRBD2
V: TRBV7-8
J: TRBJ2-7
size: NA
CDR3: CASSLALAGELSYEQYF
DNA: TGTGCCAGCAGCTTAGCACTAGCGGGAGAACTCTCCTACGAGCAGTACTTC

D: NA
V: TRBV6-2/TRBV6-3
J: TRBJ1-2
size: few
CDR3: CASSYFRGINGYTF
DNA: TGTGCCAGCAGTTACTTCCGGGGGATTAATGGCTACACCTTC

D: TRBD2
V: TRBV4-2
J: TRBJ2-5
size: NA
CDR3: CASSQEARLAGGLGETQYF
DNA: TGTGCCAGCAGCCAAGAGGCACGCCTAGCGGGGGGCCTCGGAGAGACCCAGTACTTC

D: TRBD1
V: TRBV27
J: TRBJ2-7
size: NA
CDR3: CASSLAYRGAYEQYF
DNA: TGTGCCAGCAGTTTAGCGTACAGGGGGGCATACGAGCAGTACTTC

D: NA
V: TRBV12-3/TRBV12-4
J: TRBJ2-1
size: NA
CDR3: CASRPTDGLPLFF
DNA: TGTGCCAGCAGACCAACAGACGGACTCCCCCTGTTCTTC

D: NA
V: TRBV27
J: TRBJ1-1
size: NA
CDR3: CASSSSQGRTEAFF
DNA: TGTGCCAGCAGTTCATCTCAGGGGAGGACTGAAGCTTTCTTT

D: NA
V: TRBV5-5
J: TRBJ1-2
size: NA
CDR3: CASSHLRPREPGYTF
DNA: TGTGCCAGCAGCCATCTAAGACCCAGGGAGCCTGGCTACACCTTC

D: TRBD1
V: TRBV5-1
J: TRBJ2-7
size: NA
CDR3: CASSLGQGDPYEQYF
DNA: TGCGCCAGCAGCTTGGGGCAGGGGGATCCCTACGAGCAGTACTTC

D: NA
V: TRBV12-3/TRBV12-4
J: TRBJ1-4
size: NA
CDR3: CASSDAHRDGLNEKLFF
DNA: TGTGCCAGCAGCGACGCCCACCGGGACGGACTTAATGAAAAACTGTTTTTT

D: NA
V: TRBV12-3/TRBV12-4
J: TRBJ2-3
size: NA
CDR3: CASSLLQGGDTQYF
DNA: TGTGCCAGCAGTTTACTCCAGGGGGGAGATACGCAGTATTTT

D: TRBD2
V: TRBV12-3/TRBV12-4
J: TRBJ2-1
size: NA
CDR3: CASSPTAGINEQFF
DNA: TGTGCCAGCAGTCCCACAGCGGGGATAAATGAGCAGTTCTTC

D: TRBD1
V: TRBV13
J: TRBJ2-3
size: NA
CDR3: CASSYNRGTDTQYF
DNA: TGTGCCAGCAGCTACAACAGGGGTACAGATACGCAGTATTTT

D: NA
V: TRBV12-3/TRBV12-4
J: TRBJ1-4
size: NA
CDR3: CASSSLDNEKLFF
DNA: TGTGCCAGCAGTTCCCTTGATAATGAAAAACTGTTTTTT

D: TRBD1
V: TRBV10-3
J: TRBJ2-7
size: NA
CDR3: CAIRDLGQGNEQYF
DNA: TGTGCCATCAGGGACCTGGGACAGGGAAACGAGCAGTACTTC

D: TRBD1
V: TRBV6-1
J: TRBJ2-2
size: once
CDR3: CASAPRGQENTGELFF
DNA: TGTGCCAGCGCCCCGAGGGGACAGGAGAACACCGGGGAGCTGTTTTTT

D: TRBD1
V: TRBV6-1
J: TRBJ2-5
size: NA
CDR3: CASSEQGAYGQYF
DNA: TGTGCCAGCAGTGAACAGGGGGCCTACGGGCAGTACTTC

D: TRBD1
V: TRBV20-1
J: TRBJ1-2
size: NA
CDR3: CSAPDRAWNYGYTF
DNA: TGCAGTGCACCTGACAGGGCATGGAACTATGGCTACACCTTC

D: TRBD1
V: TRBV10-3
J: TRBJ2-1
size: NA
CDR3: CAISEGQALSYNEQFF
DNA: TGTGCCATCAGTGAGGGACAGGCGCTCTCCTACAATGAGCAGTTCTTC

D: TRBD2
V: TRBV24-1
J: TRBJ2-1
size: few
CDR3: CATSSTSGQYNEQFF
DNA: TGTGCCACCTCGAGCACTAGCGGACAATACAATGAGCAGTTCTTC

D: NA
V: TRBV12-3/TRBV12-4
J: TRBJ2-1
size: NA
CDR3: CASSLYHEQFF
DNA: TGTGCCAGCAGTCTATACCATGAGCAGTTCTTC

D: NA
V: TRBV7-9
J: TRBJ2-3
size: NA
CDR3: CASSLATASSTDTQYF
DNA: TGTGCCAGCAGCTTAGCGACAGCATCTAGCACAGATACGCAGTATTTT

D: NA
V: TRBV7-2
J: TRBJ2-7
size: many
CDR3: CASSLGGSRAYEQYF
DNA: TGTGCCAGCAGCTTAGGCGGGTCAAGGGCCTACGAGCAGTACTTC

D: NA
V: TRBV29-1
J: TRBJ2-6
size: NA
CDR3: CSVLLTASGANVLTF
DNA: TGCAGCGTACTTTTGACAGCTTCTGGGGCCAACGTCCTGACTTTC

D: NA
V: TRBV12-3/TRBV12-4
J: TRBJ2-7
size: few
CDR3: CASSLGWDGKYGQYF
DNA: TGTGCCAGCAGTTTAGGCTGGGACGGAAAGTACGGGCAGTACTTC

D: TRBD2
V: TRBV6-1
J: TRBJ2-5
size: NA
CDR3: CASRGLAGGPGETQYF
DNA: TGTGCCAGCAGAGGACTAGCGGGAGGGCCCGGCGAGACCCAGTACTTC

D: NA
V: TRBV20-1
J: TRBJ2-3
size: many
CDR3: CSAREDTQYF
DNA: TGCAGTGCTAGAGAGGATACGCAGTATTTT

D: NA
V: TRBV20-1
J: TRBJ2-5
size: NA
CDR3: CSARDWGQGSQETQYF
DNA: TGCAGTGCTAGAGATTGGGGGCAGGGTAGCCAAGAGACCCAGTACTTC

D: TRBD1
V: TRBV5-1
J: TRBJ1-1
size: NA
CDR3: CASSTYRGYNTEAFF
DNA: TGCGCCAGCAGCACTTACAGGGGGTATAACACTGAAGCTTTCTTT

D: NA
V: TRBV12-3/TRBV12-4
J: TRBJ1-5
size: NA
CDR3: CASSLRVRNQPQHF
DNA: TGTGCCAGCAGTTTAAGGGTACGGAATCAGCCCCAGCATTTT

D: NA
V: TRBV25-1
J: TRBJ2-7
size: many
CDR3: CASSEGPRAEQYF
DNA: TGTGCCAGCAGTGAAGGTCCCAGGGCCGAGCAGTACTTC

D: TRBD2
V: TRBV7-9
J: TRBJ2-7
size: NA
CDR3: CASSLARLAGSYEQYF
DNA: TGTGCCAGCAGCTTAGCGCGGCTAGCGGGGAGCTACGAGCAGTACTTC

D: NA
V: TRBV11-2
J: TRBJ2-5
size: NA
CDR3: CASSLGPGGVQETQYF
DNA: TGTGCCAGCAGCTTAGGACCAGGGGGGGTCCAAGAGACCCAGTACTTC

D: NA
V: TRBV12-3/TRBV12-4
J: TRBJ2-5
size: NA
CDR3: CASRGRISQETQYF
DNA: TGTGCCAGCAGGGGGAGAATAAGCCAAGAGACCCAGTACTTC

D: NA
V: TRBV28
J: TRBJ2-6
size: NA
CDR3: CASSLWRRGGPSSGANVLTF
DNA: TGTGCCAGCAGTTTATGGAGAAGGGGGGGCCCTTCCTCTGGGGCCAACGTCCTGACTTTC

D: NA
V: TRBV29-1
J: TRBJ2-7
size: once
CDR3: CSVEAVYEQYF
DNA: TGCAGCGTTGAGGCGGTCTACGAGCAGTACTTC

D: NA
V: TRBV9
J: TRBJ1-2
size: NA
CDR3: CASSVSTESNYGYTF
DNA: TGTGCCAGCAGCGTCTCGACAGAATCTAACTATGGCTACACCTTC

D: NA
V: TRBV2
J: TRBJ1-4
size: few
CDR3: CASTLELNEKLFF
DNA: TGTGCCAGCACGCTGGAATTAAATGAAAAACTGTTTTTT

D: NA
V: TRBV7-9
J: TRBJ1-1
size: NA
CDR3: CASSSGVVTEAFF
DNA: TGTGCCAGCAGCTCAGGGGTTGTCACTGAAGCTTTCTTT

D: NA
V: TRBV5-1
J: TRBJ2-1
size: few
CDR3: CASSHREAGMNEQFF
DNA: TGCGCCAGCAGCCACAGGGAGGCTGGAATGAATGAGCAGTTCTTC

D: NA
V: TRBV6-5
J: TRBJ1-2
size: NA
CDR3: CASSYRDGGYTF
DNA: TGTGCCAGCAGTTACCGGGACGGCGGCTACACCTTC

D: TRBD2
V: TRBV20-1
J: TRBJ2-7
size: few
CDR3: CSASGSGGLTYEQYF
DNA: TGCAGTGCTAGCGGTAGCGGGGGACTTACCTACGAGCAGTACTTC

D: NA
V: TRBV20-1
J: TRBJ1-4
size: once
CDR3: CSALTATPEKLFF
DNA: TGCAGTGCCCTGACAGCCACCCCTGAAAAACTGTTTTTT

D: NA
V: TRBV2
J: TRBJ2-7
size: NA
CDR3: CASSAQGVHEQYF
DNA: TGTGCCAGCAGTGCACAGGGTGTACACGAGCAGTACTTC

D: NA
V: TRBV27
J: TRBJ2-7
size: few
CDR3: CASSLTESYEQYF
DNA: TGTGCCAGCAGCCTGACAGAATCCTACGAGCAGTACTTC